These 8 T cell receptor beta chains came from one sample sequenced in a study of blood T cell repertoires in COVID-19 (dated by TCRdb to 2019 to 2021). Libraries were built with the immunoSEQ multiplex PCR assay. The source is immuneACCESS, and TCRdb retained only in-frame sequences with V and J called. Part of the clones is not carried over; for the studies checked, unresolved V genes explain less than half of this, and the remainder is unexplained. The sample yields 75,000 to 100,000 clones; 80% to 90% were counted once. The ten largest account for approximately 4.4% of the sample. Sequencing was done on a sample of peripheral blood. These receptors all stem from a woman of 80 years or more with acute or convalescent COVID-19.

The genes are TRBV6-5 and TRBJ1-1; possible D gene TRBD1, 6 bases. Trimming stripped 6 bases from V and 1 base from J, with 15 bases between. The CDR3 is 15 amino acids. The germline gives CDR1 MNHEY, CDR2 SVGAGI. The CDR3 DNA reads TGTGCCAGCAGATCTAGGACAGTCAAGAACACTGAAGCTTTCTTT. The encoded protein is CASRSRTVKNTEAFF.

The V gene is TRBV2, the J gene TRBJ1-2, with D perhaps matching TRBD1 (5 bases). This CDR3 spans 13 amino acids. Germline CDR1 SNHLY, CDR2 FYNNEI. Trimming removed 4 bases at V and 6 bases at J, with 12 bases between. CDR3 sequence reads: CASSVREGHGYTF. As DNA, the CDR3 is TGTGCCAGCAGTGTTAGGGAGGGGCATGGCTACACCTTC.

The chain uses TRBV24-1 and TRBJ2-5; 7 bases map to TRBD2. The CDR3 runs 14 residues. Unmatched junction bases numbered 5, after V lost 3 bases and J lost 5 bases. CDR1 and CDR2 from the germline V gene are KGHDR and SFDVKD. CDR3 amino acids: CATSDGGVGETQYF. CDR3 DNA: TGTGCCACCAGTGATGGGGGGGTCGGGGAGACCCAGTACTTC.

The chain joins TRBV30 to TRBJ2-6, with D possibly being TRBD1 (5 bases). The V and J ends lost 2 bases and 2 bases respectively, with 10 bases between them. CDR1 and CDR2 (germline): GTSNPN, SVGIG (reference sequence). The CDR3 is 15 residues long. DNA for the CDR3: TGTGCCTGGAGTCGTCAAGGGGCTGGGGCCAACGTCCTGACTTTC. It is translated as CAWSRQGAGANVLTF.

The CDR3: CASSLRGLAGAPITDTQYF. The CDR3 coding sequence is TGTGCCAGTAGCCTCAGGGGACTAGCGGGGGCCCCGATCACAGATACGCAGTATTTT. The gene calls are TRBV19 and TRBJ2-3; the match to TRBD2 covers 14 bases. Trimming removed 6 bases from V and 2 bases from J; junction bases left unmatched: 13. Germline V gene sequence: CDR1 LNHDA, CDR2 SQIVND (reference sequence). The CDR3 sequence is 19 residues long.

The gene calls are TRBV4-1 and TRBJ1-2; TRBD1 matches 9 bases. The CDR3 runs to 15 residues. V was clipped by 5 bases and J by 2 bases; unmatched bases: 6. CDR1 and CDR2 (germline): MGHRA, YSYEKL. The CDR3 is CASSSPGQGNYGYTF. CDR3 coding DNA: TGCGCCAGCAGCTCCCCTGGACAGGGGAACTATGGCTACACCTTC.

V is TRBV25-1 and J is TRBJ2-5; 7 bases map to TRBD2. V dropped 6 bases and J dropped 0; count of bases not matched to a gene: 4. Per germline, CDR1 MGHDK and CDR2 SYGVNS. The CDR3 has 14 amino acids. CDR3 loop: CASSPGLHQETQYF. The CDR3 DNA follows: TGTGCCAGCAGCCCGGGACTACACCAAGAGACCCAGTACTTC. The whole variable domain, remainder taken from reference TRBV25-1 and TRBJ2-5, is EADIYQTPRYLVIGTGKKITLECSQTMGHDKMYWYQQDPGMELHLIHYSYGVNSTEKGDLSSESTVSRIRTEHFPLTLESARPSHTSQYLCASSPGLHQETQYFGPGTRLLVL.

As concerns this clone: This sample includes further DNA sequences coding for the same CDR3. The chain has TRBV7-3 and TRBJ2-3; no clear D. CDR3 length: 12 amino acids. Germline V CDR1 and CDR2: SGHTA, FQGTGA. The V and J ends lost 6 bases and 0 bases respectively, with 4 bases between them. CDR3 residues: CASSSSTDTQYF. The CDR3 DNA sequence: TGTGCCAGCAGTAGTAGCACAGATACGCAGTATTTT.